Below, 15 T cell receptor beta chains from the same sample are listed, as sequenced in a study of CD8+ T cells in alopecia areata. cDNA prepared by RNA extraction and subsequent reverse transcription served as the template for sequencing. Here immunoSEQ multiplex PCR was the method, and the copy in TCRdb shows in-frame clones only, minus some. Of 150,000 to 200,000 clones listed, over 50% are singletons. Material: CD4+ T cells sorted from blood, obtained at week 0. Receptors were obtained from a human donor with alopecia areata.

The chain uses TRBV4-1 and TRBJ2-5; no clear D. Trimming stripped 0 bases from V and 5 bases from J, with 13 bases between. This CDR3 contains 15 residues. CDR1 and CDR2 from the germline V gene are MGHRA and YSYEKL. Written as DNA, the CDR3 is TGCGCCAGCAGCCAAGATCCGGTGGAAGGCGAGACCCAGTACTTC. This codes for CASSQDPVEGETQYF.

The chain carries TRBV21-1 and TRBJ1-1. TRBV21-1 is marked as a pseudogene. This CDR3 is built from 11 residues. The CDR3: CASAPGGEAFF. For the CDR3, the DNA is TGTGCCAGCGCCCCCGGGGGTGAAGCTTTCTTT.

The rearrangement uses TRBV6-5 and TRBJ1-1, with 8 bases matching TRBD1. The CDR3 consists of 15 residues. From germline, CDR1 is MNHEY and CDR2 SVGAGI. Trimming took 2 bases from V and 4 from J; bases not matched to a gene: 6. The CDR3 DNA reads TGTGCCAGCAGTTACCAGGGGGCTCGTGGCACTGAAGCTTTCTTT. It translates to CASSYQGARGTEAFF.

This sequence joins TRBV6-1 and TRBJ2-3; 8 nucleotides match TRBD1. CDR3 length equals 16 residues. Germline values: CDR1 MNHNS, CDR2 SASEGT. Trimming removed 3 bases from V and 2 bases from J; junction bases left unmatched: 7. The CDR3 nucleotides read TGTGCCAGCAGTGATACGGACAGGGTGGTCACAGATACGCAGTATTTT. Translated, it gives CASSDTDRVVTDTQYF.

The V gene is TRBV6-1, the J gene TRBJ1-5; 10 bases line up with TRBD1. J gave up 5 bases and V 4 bases, and 2 bases lay outside the gene matches. The germline V gene encodes CDR1 MNHNS and CDR2 SASEGT. The CDR3 is 14 amino acids. The CDR3 region has the DNA TGTGCCAGCAGTGGTGGGACAGGGGATCAGCCCCAGCATTTT. This translates into CASSGGTGDQPQHF.

The chain uses TRBV15 and TRBJ2-1; 12 bases are a match to TRBD2. CDR3 length equals 18 residues. Germline V gene lookup returns CDR1 LNHNV and CDR2 YYDKDF (reference sequence). V was clipped by 3 bases and J by 7 bases; unmatched bases: 13. The CDR3 reads CATSRMTSGGFGVNEQFF. CDR3 in DNA: TGTGCCACCAGCAGGATGACTAGCGGGGGATTTGGAGTGAATGAGCAGTTCTTC.

This clone was recorded a few times. V and J are TRBV7-3 and TRBJ2-1; perhaps D is TRBD1 or TRBD2 (5 bases each). Germline V gene data show CDR1 as SGHTA and CDR2 as FQGTGA. This CDR3 is built from 14 residues. The germline V and J ends were trimmed by 4 bases and 7 bases, with 14 bases remaining between them. The CDR3 loop reads CASSSLGGGNEQFF. CDR3 in DNA: TGTGCCAGCAGCTCGCTGGGTGGGGGTAATGAGCAGTTCTTC.

In this sample, this clone turned up a few times. This rearrangement joins TRBV6-5 to TRBJ2-5; the match to TRBD1 covers 8 bases. Germline V gives CDR1 MNHEY, CDR2 SVGAGI. The CDR3 contains 15 residues. J gave up 4 bases and V 6 bases, and 10 bases lay outside the gene matches. The CDR3, as DNA: TGTGCCAGCAGCCCAGCAGGGGGCTTGGGAGAGACCCAGTACTTC. Protein product: CASSPAGGLGETQYF.

This clone was observed a handful of times. The chain uses TRBV29-1 and TRBJ2-2; D not certain. Germline CDR1 SQVTM, CDR2 ANQGSEA. Trimming took 7 bases from V and 6 from J, leaving 15 bases between them. The CDR3 consists of 13 residues. The CDR3: CSASRSTAGELFF. The CDR3 DNA follows: TGCAGCGCATCAAGATCCACGGCCGGGGAGCTGTTTTTT.

The chain employs TRBV29-1 and TRBJ1-2; 7 bases are shared with TRBD1. V dropped 3 bases and J dropped 4; count of bases not matched to a gene: 5. This CDR3 has 13 residues. Per germline, CDR1 SQVTM and CDR2 ANQGSEA. CDR3 nucleotides: TGCAGCGTTGAGAGGGGGCCCACCTATGGCTACACCTTC. Its translation is CSVERGPTYGYTF. Together with reference TRBV29-1 and TRBJ1-2, the CDR3 gives the full variable domain: SAVISQKPSRDICQRGTSLTIQCQVDSQVTMMFWYRQQPGQSLTLIATANQGSEATYESGFVIDKFPISRPNLTFSTLTVSNMSPEDSSIYLCSVERGPTYGYTFGSGTRLTVV.

This rearrangement joins TRBV9 to TRBJ2-3; D uncertain. The V gene's germline CDR1 is SGDLS and CDR2 YYNGEE. V shed 1 base and J shed 1 base, with 7 bases lying between them. This CDR3 has 14 amino acids. CDR3 bases: TGTGCCAGCAGCGTACGGGCCGGCACAGATACGCAGTATTTT. This sequence encodes CASSVRAGTDTQYF.

The chain has TRBV25-1 and TRBJ1-1; D gene uncertain. The CDR3 has 12 residues. Germline assignment: CDR1 MGHDK and CDR2 SYGVNS. Trimming stripped 6 bases from V and 4 bases from J, with 9 bases between. This chain's CDR3 is CASRIGGTEAFF. The CDR3 DNA sequence: TGTGCCAGCAGAATAGGTGGCACTGAAGCTTTCTTT.

This clone was counted only a few times. The chain recombines TRBV30 with TRBJ1-1; D is undetermined. This CDR3 spans 11 amino acids. CDR1 is GTSNPN, CDR2 SVGIG, per germline (reference sequence). Trimming pared 5 bases from V and 7 bases from J, leaving 11 bases between. The CDR3 here is CAWAIIGEAFF. CDR3 bases: TGTGCCTGGGCGATAATCGGTGAAGCTTTCTTT.

V usage is TRBV2 and J usage is TRBJ1-3, with TRBD1 matching 7 bases. The trim removed 6 bases at V and 3 bases at J, leaving 5 bases unmatched. This CDR3 spans 14 amino acids. Germline V gene lookup returns CDR1 SNHLY and CDR2 FYNNEI. CDR3 region: CASREGAGGNTIYF. The CDR3 nucleotides are TGTGCCAGCAGGGAGGGGGCAGGTGGAAACACCATATATTTT.

This clone was observed a few times. Other nucleotide sequences from this sample produce the same CDR3. The V and J genes are TRBV20-1 and TRBJ1-2; D unresolved. The CDR3 contains 11 residues. Germline assignment: CDR1 DFQATT and CDR2 SNEGSKA (reference sequence). Deletions cut 0 bases from V and 1 base from J, with 0 bases between. The CDR3 nucleotides read TGCAGTGCTAGAGATAACTATGGCTACACCTTC. This translates into CSARDNYGYTF.